Listed below are T cell receptor beta chains from one sample, sequenced in a study of CD8+CD57+ T cells in acquired aplastic anemia. TCRdb independently ran MiXCR on the reads; one entry per CDR3 protein. The repertoire holds 250,000 to 300,000 distinct CDR3 sequences, with around 60% as singletons. Sequences were obtained from sorted CD4+, CD8+, or CD8+CD57+ T cells (not recorded which) from PBMCs. These TCRs come from a human donor with severe aplastic anemia or a healthy control (not recorded which). Each CDR3 is given with its conserved first and last residue. D genes are given only for firm matches. Clone size is not always given. Where it is, it says once, few, many or a class for expanded clones.

size: many; D: TRBD1; V: TRBV5-6; J: TRBJ1-2; CDR3: CASSWPRDRVSNTF; DNA: TGTGCCAGCAGCTGGCCCCGGGACAGGGTGTCAAACACCTTC
size: many; D: TRBD1; V: TRBV5-8; J: TRBJ1-6; CDR3: CASSLGGDRANSPLHF; DNA: TGTGCCAGCAGCTTGGGCGGGGACAGGGCTAATTCACCCCTCCACTTT
size: many; D: NA; V: TRBV6-5; J: TRBJ1-5; CDR3: CASSPMSNQPQHF; DNA: TGTGCCAGCAGTCCTATGAGCAATCAGCCCCAGCATTTT
size: NA; D: NA; V: TRBV18; J: TRBJ1-3; CDR3: CASSPTKDSGNTIYF; DNA: TGTGCCAGCTCACCGACCAAGGACTCTGGAAACACCATATATTTT
size: NA; D: TRBD2; V: TRBV20-1; J: TRBJ2-1; CDR3: CSATRGGYNEQFF; DNA: TGCAGTGCTACGCGGGGGGGGTACAATGAGCAGTTCTTC
size: many; D: TRBD1; V: TRBV9; J: TRBJ1-6; CDR3: CASSAPTGFNSPLHF; DNA: TGTGCCAGCAGCGCCCCGACAGGGTTTAATTCACCCCTCCACTTT
size: NA; D: NA; V: TRBV11-3; J: TRBJ1-2; CDR3: CASSSRDRSLYGYTF; DNA: TGTGCCAGCAGCTCCCGGGACCGAAGCCTCTATGGCTACACCTTC
size: NA; D: TRBD1; V: TRBV14; J: TRBJ2-7; CDR3: CASRPGQGGEQYF; DNA: TGTGCCAGCAGGCCGGGACAGGGAGGCGAGCAGTACTTC
size: NA; D: TRBD2; V: TRBV2; J: TRBJ2-1; CDR3: CASSDSTGGYNEQFF; DNA: TGTGCCAGCAGTGACTCGACGGGGGGGTACAATGAGCAGTTCTTC
size: few; D: NA; V: TRBV3-1; J: TRBJ2-3; CDR3: CASSHTGDFTHADTQYF; DNA: TGTGCCAGCAGTCATACCGGGGACTTTACCCATGCAGATACGCAGTATTTT
size: NA; D: TRBD1; V: TRBV15; J: TRBJ2-7; CDR3: CATSRDIRTGEQYF; DNA: TGTGCCACCAGCAGAGACATACGGACAGGAGAGCAGTACTTC
size: NA; D: NA; V: TRBV10-3; J: TRBJ2-1; CDR3: CAISGSSGYEQFF; DNA: TGTGCCATCAGTGGATCCAGCGGCTATGAGCAGTTCTTC
size: many; D: TRBD2; V: TRBV20-1; J: TRBJ2-5; CDR3: CSARPPGSGGQETQYF; DNA: TGCAGTGCTAGACCCCCCGGCAGCGGGGGCCAAGAGACCCAGTACTTC
size: many; D: NA; V: TRBV6-6; J: TRBJ2-3; CDR3: CASRVTDTQYF; DNA: TGTGCCAGCAGGGTCACAGATACGCAGTATTTT
size: NA; D: NA; V: TRBV20-1; J: TRBJ2-7; CDR3: CSAWGNRLVYEQYF; DNA: TGCAGTGCTTGGGGTAACAGGCTAGTCTACGAGCAGTACTTC
size: NA; D: TRBD2; V: TRBV10-3; J: TRBJ2-5; CDR3: CAISDTSGAGETQYF; DNA: TGTGCCATCAGTGACACTAGCGGGGCGGGAGAGACCCAGTACTTC
size: NA; D: NA; V: TRBV24-1; J: TRBJ1-5; CDR3: CATAGSGNQPQHF; DNA: TGTGCCACCGCGGGGTCAGGGAATCAGCCCCAGCATTTT
size: NA; D: NA; V: TRBV25-1; J: TRBJ1-1; CDR3: CASSELGHLNTEAFF; DNA: TGTGCCAGCAGTGAGCTGGGACATTTGAACACTGAAGCTTTCTTT